Each of the 28 T cell receptor beta chains below was sequenced from the same sample in a study of CD8 T cells in Susac syndrome. A quantity of roughly 0.5 to 1 ug RNA underwent reverse transcription using random hexamers. TCRdb used MiXCR to reprocess the immunoSEQ multiplex PCR reads, holding one entry per CDR3 protein. The table records about 140,000 distinct CDR3 sequences, over 90% of them present only once. The sample consisted of CD4+ T cells from PBMCs. The receptors originated from a human donor with Susac syndrome.

This chain joins TRBV2 and TRBJ1-5; unclear D gene. This CDR3 region has 14 residues. Germline CDR1 SNHLY, CDR2 FYNNEI. The ends were cut back, 0 bases at V and 9 bases at J, with 12 bases in the middle. CDR3 in DNA: TGTGCCAGCAGTGAAGCTCAGCGGGAGGCGCCCCAGCATTTT. It yields the protein CASSEAQREAPQHF.

This clonotype was picked up one time. V is TRBV29-1 and J is TRBJ1-2; 10 bases are shared with TRBD1. V lost 7 bases to trimming and J lost 8 bases; unmatched junction nucleotides: 13. Germline V gene sequence: CDR1 SQVTM, CDR2 ANQGSEA. The CDR3 is made up of 14 amino acids. Written as DNA, the CDR3 is TGCAGCGCCCATCCCGGGACAGGGGCTATCGGCTACACCTTC. Amino acids: CSAHPGTGAIGYTF.

V usage is TRBV14 and J usage is TRBJ2-7; 13 positions match TRBD2. CDR1 is SGHDN, CDR2 FVKESK, per germline. J was trimmed by 3 bases and V by 2 bases; bases with no gene match: 4. This CDR3 contains 16 residues. The CDR3 nucleotides read TGTGCCAGCAGCCAAATCGGGACTAGCGGGATCTACGAGCAGTACTTC. Protein: CASSQIGTSGIYEQYF.

This chain connects TRBV27 to TRBJ2-7; D might be TRBD1 or TRBD2, each matching 6 bases. V lost 5 bases and J lost 5, with 19 bases in between. The germline V gene has CDR1 MNHEY and CDR2 SMNVEV (reference sequence). This CDR3 has 15 amino acids. The CDR3 DNA sequence: TGTGCCAGCAGTCCCGGGACAACCCCGGGGGACGAGCAGTACTTC. This encodes CASSPGTTPGDEQYF.

The chain couples TRBV5-1 to TRBJ2-1; D is possibly TRBD2 (6 bases). Trimming stripped 3 bases from V and 1 base from J, with 11 bases between. This CDR3 region has 15 residues. Looked up from germline, CDR1 is SGHRS and CDR2 is YFSETQ. The CDR3 DNA sequence: TGCGCCAGCAGCTACTATAGCGGTTCCTACAATGAGCAGTTCTTC. Amino acid sequence: CASSYYSGSYNEQFF.

The count of this clonotype is one. The chain has TRBV29-1 and TRBJ2-6; the D call may be TRBD1 or TRBD2 (5 bases each). The CDR3 has 17 amino acids. Trimming shortened V by 6 bases and J by 0 bases, and 18 bases separated the two germline ends. CDR1 SQVTM and CDR2 ANQGSEA come from the germline V gene. CDR3 sequence (DNA): TGCAGCGTCCTCGGGGCGGGTCAACCCTCTGGGGCCAACGTCCTGACTTTC. Amino acid sequence: CSVLGAGQPSGANVLTF. Full variable domain (outside the CDR3, taken from reference TRBV29-1 and TRBJ2-6): SAVISQKPSRDICQRGTSLTIQCQVDSQVTMMFWYRQQPGQSLTLIATANQGSEATYESGFVIDKFPISRPNLTFSTLTVSNMSPEDSSIYLCSVLGAGQPSGANVLTFGAGSRLTVL.

The chain carries TRBV4-3 and TRBJ1-3; the match to TRBD1 covers 8 bases. The CDR3 runs to 15 residues. The junction had 12 bases not matched to a gene; V was cut back by 0 bases and J by 14 bases. Germline V gene lookup returns CDR1 LGHNA and CDR2 YSLEER. This CDR3 reads CASSQDMQGASSVYF. The CDR3 DNA reads TGCGCCAGCAGCCAAGATATGCAGGGGGCAAGTTCTGTATATTTT.

The chain has TRBV27 and TRBJ1-2, with 10 bases fitting TRBD1. V dropped 4 bases and J dropped 8; count of bases not matched to a gene: 10. Germline-derived CDR1 and CDR2 are MNHEY and SMNVEV (reference sequence). This CDR3 spans 15 amino acids. The CDR3 bases are TGTGCCAGCAGTTCAGGGGGACAGGGGAAAAGGGGCTACACCTTC. Translated: CASSSGGQGKRGYTF.

The chain recombines TRBV21-1 with TRBJ1-6; the table assigns TRBD1, which was not confirmed against the DNA. TRBV21-1 is a listed pseudogene. This CDR3 comprises 12 residues. The CDR3 loop reads CASSRQVLGLHF. The CDR3 DNA is TGTGCCAGCAGCAGACAGGTGTTAGGCCTCCACTTT.

The J gene is TRBJ2-1, the V gene TRBV29-1, with TRBD1 as a possible D gene (6 bases). Trimming took off 6 bases at V and 0 bases at J, with 12 bases between the two ends. Germline CDR1 and CDR2: SQVTM and ANQGSEA. The CDR3 spans 14 residues. The CDR3 nucleotides read TGCAGCGTGGGTACAGGGCCCTCCTACAATGAGCAGTTCTTC. Amino acid sequence: CSVGTGPSYNEQFF.

This clonotype was recorded once. CDR3 bases: TGTGCCAGCAGTCACCGCTTGGGACAGGGGAGAGGCTACACCTTC. It specifies CASSHRLGQGRGYTF. The V gene is TRBV28, the J gene TRBJ1-2; 10 bases map to TRBD1. Germline CDR1 reads MDHEN; CDR2 reads SYDVKM. CDR3 length: 15 residues. Losses at the gene ends were 5 bases for V and 8 bases for J; bases not matched to a gene: 11.

The rearrangement uses TRBV12-3 or TRBV12-4 and TRBJ2-5; D is unclear. The CDR3 is 13 residues long. V lost 7 bases to trimming and J lost 6 bases, with 15 bases between them. CDR3 bases: TGTGCCAGCACCCCGGGCCCGTGGAAGACCCAGTACTTC. It is translated as CASTPGPWKTQYF.

This chain links TRBV30 with TRBJ2-1; D possibly corresponds to TRBD2 (7 bases). This CDR3 spans 15 amino acids. Germline-derived CDR1 and CDR2 are GTSNPN and SVGIG (reference sequence). Deletions cut 0 bases from V and 3 bases from J, with 12 bases between. The CDR3 loop reads CAWSVRGGGYNEQFF. The CDR3 nucleotides read TGTGCCTGGAGTGTTCGAGGGGGGGGCTACAATGAGCAGTTCTTC.

The chain couples TRBV11-3 to TRBJ2-1, with 7 bases aligning to TRBD2. The CDR3 runs to 16 residues. Germline V CDR1 and CDR2: SGHNT, YENEEA. V trimming: 5 bases; J trimming: 4 bases; junction bases outside the gene matches: 11. The CDR3 sequence is CASSPSFGSGYNEQFF. The CDR3 DNA sequence: TGTGCCAGCAGCCCCTCATTTGGTAGCGGGTACAATGAGCAGTTCTTC.

Comment on this clonotype: The junction departs from the called germline gene at one end, perhaps through a read error. The CDR3 is CASSLAGTSVADTQYF. As DNA, the CDR3 is TGTGCCAGCAGCCTAGCCGGGACTAGCGTAGCAGATACGCAGTATTTT. The chain combines TRBV7-2 with TRBJ2-3; 10 nucleotides line up with TRBD2. From germline, CDR1 is SGHTA and CDR2 FQGNSA. The CDR3 length is 16 residues.

V is TRBV20-1 and J is TRBJ1-2, with D tentatively TRBD1 (5 bases). The CDR3 loop spans 13 amino acids. The germline CDR1 and CDR2 sequences are DFQATT and SNEGSKA (reference sequence). Trimming took off 6 bases at V and 8 bases at J, with 19 bases between the two ends. The CDR3 loop reads CSARRQGVAGYTF. DNA for the CDR3: TGCAGTGCCCGGCGGCAGGGAGTTGCAGGCTACACCTTC.

This clonotype was seen only once. This chain links TRBV20-1 with TRBJ1-5, with 9 nucleotides matching TRBD1. Germline lookup yields CDR1 DFQATT and CDR2 SNEGSKA (reference sequence). After removal of 7 bases from V and 0 bases from J, the junction contained 4 bases not matched to a gene. This CDR3 contains 14 residues. CDR3 DNA sequence: TGCAGTGGGACAGGGGAAGATAGCAATCAGCCCCAGCATTTT. Residues: CSGTGEDSNQPQHF.

The chain uses TRBV4-2 and TRBJ1-2; no reliable D call. The CDR3 is 12 residues long. Per the germline V gene, CDR1 is LGHNA and CDR2 is YNFKEQ. V lost 0 bases, J lost 4 bases, and 3 bases lay in between. The DNA of the CDR3 is TGTGCCAGCAGCCAAGACATCTATGGCTACACCTTC. Translated: CASSQDIYGYTF.

The rearrangement links TRBV29-1 to TRBJ2-7; D is perhaps TRBD2 (5 bases). CDR1 and CDR2 (germline): SQVTM, ANQGSEA. The CDR3 extends over 12 amino acids. V was shortened by 4 bases and J by 4 bases, with 11 bases between the two germline ends. This chain's CDR3 is CSVADGIYEQYF. The CDR3, as DNA: TGCAGCGTTGCCGACGGGATATACGAGCAGTACTTC.

The chain couples TRBV15 to TRBJ2-5; a possible D gene is TRBD1 (6 bases). The CDR3 loop spans 14 amino acids. Germline values: CDR1 LNHNV, CDR2 YYDKDF (reference sequence). Trimming took off 3 bases at V and 2 bases at J, with 10 bases between the two ends. CDR3 DNA: TGTGCCACCAGCAGCACGGGACATCAAGAGACCCAGTACTTC. This encodes CATSSTGHQETQYF.

The V gene is TRBV6-6, the J gene TRBJ1-1; D gene unclear. Germline values: CDR1 MNHNY, CDR2 SVGAGI (reference sequence). V was cut by 3 bases and J by 4 bases, with 12 bases left in between. This CDR3 comprises 14 residues. The CDR3 DNA is TGTGCCAGCAGTTATGGGCCCCGGCCCACTGAAGCTTTCTTT. Amino acids: CASSYGPRPTEAFF.

This clonotype was detected a few times. The rearrangement joins TRBV30 to TRBJ2-1; possibly TRBD2 for D (6 bases). The V end was cut by 0 bases, the J end by 9 bases, with 6 bases between. From germline, CDR1 is GTSNPN and CDR2 SVGIG (reference sequence). This CDR3 has 11 amino acids. Here the CDR3 reads CAWSVTSEQFF. DNA for the CDR3: TGTGCCTGGAGTGTGACTAGTGAGCAGTTCTTC.

The chain combines TRBV20-1 with TRBJ2-3; D possibly corresponds to TRBD2 (6 bases). This CDR3 region has 16 residues. Looked up from germline, CDR1 is DFQATT and CDR2 is SNEGSKA (reference sequence). V dropped 5 bases and J dropped 1 base, with 19 bases sitting between them. The CDR3 loop reads CSADYLSGPGTDTQYF. The DNA of the CDR3 is TGCAGTGCTGATTACCTTAGCGGTCCCGGCACAGATACGCAGTATTTT.

The J gene is TRBJ1-4, the V gene TRBV4-3; 7 nucleotides line up with TRBD1. The CDR3 runs to 15 residues. Unmatched junction bases numbered 12, after V lost 4 bases and J lost 10 bases. Germline CDR1 LGHNA, CDR2 YSLEER. The CDR3 sequence is CASSRREGAVGKLFF. The CDR3 DNA is TGCGCCAGCAGCCGACGAGAGGGGGCAGTAGGAAAACTGTTTTTT.

The V gene is TRBV4-2, the J gene TRBJ1-1, with a weak D call TRBD1 (5 bases). In germline, CDR1 is LGHNA, CDR2 YNFKEQ. With 1 base removed from V and 3 bases from J, the gap between germline ends came to 9 bases. The CDR3 runs to 14 residues. As DNA, the CDR3 is TGTGCCAGCAGCCAAGGAGGGACTTACACTGAAGCTTTCTTT. This codes for CASSQGGTYTEAFF.

A few counts support this clonotype. This chain links TRBV7-8 with TRBJ1-2, with D possibly matching TRBD1 (5 bases). This CDR3 region has 14 residues. The germline gives CDR1 SGHVS, CDR2 FQNEAQ. The V end lost 6 bases, the J end lost 5 bases, and 16 bases lay between the germline ends. The DNA for the CDR3 is TGTGCCAGCAGTTCTAGGCGGGACGATTATGGCTACACCTTC. Translated: CASSSRRDDYGYTF.

A few counts support this clonotype. This chain joins TRBV13 and TRBJ1-6; the D is unclear. The ends were cut back, 2 bases at V and 9 bases at J, with 5 bases in the middle. The CDR3 consists of 12 residues. Germline-derived CDR1 and CDR2 are PRHDT and FYEKMQ (reference sequence). The CDR3 coding sequence is TGTGCCAGCAGCTTACTGGGTTCACCCCTCCACTTT. Translation: CASSLLGSPLHF.

The V call is TRBV20-1, the J call TRBJ1-5, with a possible D match to TRBD1 (5 bases). The CDR3 covers 16 residues. Germline V CDR1 and CDR2: DFQATT, SNEGSKA (reference sequence). Trimming cost V 0 bases and J 2 bases, with 14 bases left between them. The CDR3 DNA is TGCAGTGCTAGAGACCCATCCCGAGGGGGCAATCAGCCCCAGCATTTT. It yields the protein CSARDPSRGGNQPQHF.